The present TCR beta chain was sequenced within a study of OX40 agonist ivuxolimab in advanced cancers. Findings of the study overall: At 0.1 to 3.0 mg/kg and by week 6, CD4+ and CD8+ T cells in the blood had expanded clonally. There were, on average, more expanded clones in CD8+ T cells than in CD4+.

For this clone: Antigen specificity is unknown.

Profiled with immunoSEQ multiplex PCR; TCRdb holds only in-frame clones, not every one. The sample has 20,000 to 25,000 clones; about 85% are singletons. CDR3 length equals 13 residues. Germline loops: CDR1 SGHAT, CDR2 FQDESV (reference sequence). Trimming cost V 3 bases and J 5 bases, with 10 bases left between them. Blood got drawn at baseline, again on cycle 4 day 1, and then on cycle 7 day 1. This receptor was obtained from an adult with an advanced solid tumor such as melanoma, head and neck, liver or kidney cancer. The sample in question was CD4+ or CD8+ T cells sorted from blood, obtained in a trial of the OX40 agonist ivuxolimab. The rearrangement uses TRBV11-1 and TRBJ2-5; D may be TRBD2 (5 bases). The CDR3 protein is CASSLPGWETQYF. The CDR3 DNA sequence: TGTGCCAGCAGCTTGCCGGGGTGGGAGACCCAGTACTTC.